The source of this T cell receptor (beta chain) is a study of blood T cell repertoires in COVID-19. Across the whole study: Acute and convalescent COVID-19 samples came from the United States, Italy and Spain. From T cells, B-cell-depleted T cells, or PBMCs came the material, which was cDNA or gDNA.

Per the original data handling: Reference gene primer amplification gave nucleated cell count estimates. The method was immunoSEQ multiplex PCR; TCRdb's version includes in-frame clones alone and lacks a portion of them. V and J calls and clone size are as listed in that table; D and trimming were resolved from the DNA. Seen here are roughly 190,000 clones, about 80% observed once, and the top ten hold around an eighth. This TCR came from a man aged 25-45 years with active or convalescent COVID-19. Sequencing input: peripheral blood.

The CDR3 coding sequence is TGTGCCAGCAGCGGCCCTCCACAGGGTATTGGAGAGACCCAGTACTTC. Its protein is CASSGPPQGIGETQYF. V is TRBV9 and J is TRBJ2-5; a weak D match, TRBD1 (6 bases). This CDR3 contains 16 residues. With 3 bases removed from V and 4 bases from J, the gap between germline ends came to 19 bases. In germline, CDR1 is SGDLS, CDR2 YYNGEE.